The next 11 T cell receptor delta chains were all read from a single sample in a study of gamma-delta T cells after stem cell transplantation. TCRdb re-called the RT-PCR reads using CATT. In the table there are 1,500 to 2,000 delta-chain clones, around 6% of which are singletons. Sequenced material: gamma-delta T cells. The receptors here all came from a human donor. It is not recorded whose cells these are; they may come from a transplant donor.

In the case of this clone: TCRdb shows a much larger clone's protein in place of this DNA's translation, and the two differ at residue 16, likely through a read error; the protein shown is translated from the DNA. The genes are TRDV1 and TRDJ1; a weak D match, TRDD2 (5 bases). The CDR3 length is 18 residues. Per germline, CDR1 TSWWSYY and CDR2 QGS. CDR3 DNA sequence: TGTGCTCTTGGGGGCTCACTTCCGATTTGGATTTTCACCGATAAACCCATCTTT. Its protein product is CALGGSLPIWIFTDKPIF.

This clone is termed medium-sized. A far larger clone differs by one base, so this is likely a read error. The V and J genes are TRDV2 and TRDJ3; 12 bases are shared with TRDD3. CDR3 size: 21 residues. The V segment lost 3 bases and the J segment 5 bases; nucleotides outside the gene matches: 16. Germline CDR1 GEAIGNYY, CDR2 EKD. The CDR3 nucleotides are TGTGCCTGTGACCAGTATGAGGCCACTGGGGGATACTACCGGGACACCCGACAGATGTTTTTC. It encodes CACDQYEATGGYYRDTRQMFF.

This clone ranks as medium-sized. This sequence is one base from a far larger clone and is likely a read error. The gene calls are TRDV2 and TRDJ1; TRDD3 agrees at 12 bases. The V segment lost 5 bases and the J segment 2 bases; nucleotides outside the gene matches: 14. The CDR3 runs to 18 residues. Germline lookup yields CDR1 GEAIGNYY and CDR2 EKD. The CDR3 loop reads CACGTPTGGYPYTDKLIF. The DNA of the CDR3 is TGTGCCTGTGGCACTCCTACTGGGGGATACCCCTATACCGATAAACTCATCTTT.

In its sample, this clone was seen a few times. Only one base separates this from a far larger clonotype, so it likely reflects a read error. Other DNA sequences in the sample encode the same CDR3. The V call is TRDV1, the J call TRDJ1; D remains ambiguous. The CDR3 has 16 amino acids. The V gene's germline CDR1 is TSWWSYY and CDR2 QGS. The CDR3 protein is CALGDVGRGKRSKLIF. CDR3 DNA: TGTGCTCTTGGGGATGTCGGGCGAGGGAAACGCTCTAAACTCATCTTC.

Note on this clone: A single base is all that separates this from a far larger clone, so a read error is likely. The chain combines TRDV1 with TRDJ1; perhaps TRDD3 as D (5 bases). Germline values: CDR1 TSWWSYY, CDR2 QGS. This CDR3 is built from 23 residues. V was clipped by 4 bases and J by 1 base, with 37 bases between them. This CDR3 reads CALGGLDPSHFLGVPNPTDKLIF. The DNA of the CDR3 is TGTGCTCTTGGGGGACTAGATCCATCTCACTTTCTGGGTGTACCGAATCCCACCGATAAACTCATCTTT.

This clone is labeled as hyperexpanded. The sample carries other DNA sequences with the same CDR3. The J gene is TRDJ4, the V gene TRDV2; a possible D gene is TRDD2 (5 bases). Germline CDR1 is GEAIGNYY and CDR2 is EKD. With 3 bases removed from V and 0 bases from J, the gap between germline ends came to 25 bases. The CDR3 totals 18 residues. Written as DNA, the CDR3 is TGTGCCTGTGACGATGGCCTTCACCGACCACAATTTACCAGACCCCTGATCTTT. This codes for CACDDGLHRPQFTRPLIF.

This clone has more than one count but fewer than ten. A much larger clone sits a single nucleotide away, making a read error possible. This sequence joins TRDV2 and TRDJ1; D is uncertain. The CDR3 length is 17 residues. Trimming left V 5 bases short and J 0 bases short, with 21 bases between. The germline V gene has CDR1 GEAIGNYY and CDR2 EKD. The CDR3 loop reads CACVTVARFRDTDKLIF. CDR3 sequence (DNA): TGTGCCTGTGTCACGGTCGCAAGGTTTCGAGACACCGATAAACTCATCTTT.

About this clone: TCRdb pairs this DNA with a much larger clone's protein that differs at residue 17, likely a read error; the protein shown was translated from the DNA. This sequence joins TRDV1 and TRDJ1, with TRDD3 identical over 7 bases. CDR3 length: 19 residues. Germline loops: CDR1 TSWWSYY, CDR2 QGS. The CDR3 nucleotides read TGTGCTCTTGGGGAAGCCTACTGGGCTGGGGGTCAGAGGGGCGATAAACCCATCTTT. It encodes CALGEAYWAGGQRGDKPIF.

About this clone itself: With a far larger clone one base away, a read error is the likely cause. The sample has other DNA sequences that encode this CDR3 too. V gene TRDV1 combines with J gene TRDJ2, with 12 bases fitting TRDD3. CDR1 is TSWWSYY and CDR2 is QGS in the germline V gene. The CDR3 is 25 residues long. The CDR3 nucleotides are TGCGCTCTTGGGGAAAAAGGACAGGCCTTCCTCCAAACCATACTGGGGGATACAATGACAGCACAACTCTTCTTT. It encodes CALGEKGQAFLQTILGDTMTAQLFF.

This clone is labeled as large. At the DNA level, this CDR3 is encoded by other sequences in the same sample as well. V usage is TRDV1 and J usage is TRDJ1, with D possibly being TRDD2 (5 bases). Germline CDR1 reads TSWWSYY; CDR2 reads QGS. The V end was cut by 0 bases, the J end by 0 bases, with 29 bases between. The CDR3 totals 22 residues. The CDR3 here is CALGELIFPQAYRAVYTDKLIF. The CDR3 bases are TGTGCTCTTGGGGAACTCATCTTCCCTCAGGCCTACCGGGCGGTGTACACCGATAAACTCATCTTT.

This clone came up a few times. A read error may account for a junction end that differs from germline. V and J are TRDV1 and TRDJ1, with 8 bases fitting TRDD3. Germline lookup yields CDR1 TSWWSYY and CDR2 QGS. This CDR3 contains 32 residues. The CDR3, as DNA: TGTGCCCTTGGGGAAGGGAGGAGCACGGATTTTGTTAAGTTTCTCTGGCCTCCTTCAATTACTGGGGGCCCAAGGTACACCGATGAACTCATCTTT. Translating it yields CALGEGRSTDFVKFLWPPSITGGPRYTDELIF.